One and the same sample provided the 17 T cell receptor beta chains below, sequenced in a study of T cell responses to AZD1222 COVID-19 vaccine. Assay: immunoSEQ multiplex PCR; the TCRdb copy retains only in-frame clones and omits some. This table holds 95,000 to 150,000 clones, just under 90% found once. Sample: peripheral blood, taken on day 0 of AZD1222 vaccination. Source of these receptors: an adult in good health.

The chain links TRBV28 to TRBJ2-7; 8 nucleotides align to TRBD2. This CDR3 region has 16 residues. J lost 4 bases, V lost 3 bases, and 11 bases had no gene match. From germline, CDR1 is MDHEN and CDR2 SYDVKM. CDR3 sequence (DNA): TGTGCCAGCAGTTTTTCAAAAGCGGGGGACCTATACGAGCAGTACTTC. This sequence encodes CASSFSKAGDLYEQYF.

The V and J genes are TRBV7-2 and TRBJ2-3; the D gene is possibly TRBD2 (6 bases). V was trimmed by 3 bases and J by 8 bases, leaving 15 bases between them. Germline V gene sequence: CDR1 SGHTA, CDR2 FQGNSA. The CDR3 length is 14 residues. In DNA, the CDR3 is TGTGCCAGCAGCTTCAGAGGAGGGGCTCCTACGCAGTATTTT. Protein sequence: CASSFRGGAPTQYF.

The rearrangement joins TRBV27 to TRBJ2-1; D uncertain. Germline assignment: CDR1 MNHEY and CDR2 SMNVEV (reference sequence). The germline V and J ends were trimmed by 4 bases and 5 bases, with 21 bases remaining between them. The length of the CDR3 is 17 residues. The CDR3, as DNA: TGTGCCAGCAGTTCGTCCTACTACACTTCCACCCACAATGAGCAGTTCTTC. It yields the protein CASSSSYYTSTHNEQFF.

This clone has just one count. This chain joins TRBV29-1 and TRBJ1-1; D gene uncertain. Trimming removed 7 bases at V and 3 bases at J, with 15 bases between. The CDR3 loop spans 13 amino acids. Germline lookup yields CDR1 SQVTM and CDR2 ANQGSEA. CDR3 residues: CSGLQAGDTEAFF. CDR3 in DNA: TGCAGCGGCCTCCAGGCTGGGGACACTGAAGCTTTCTTT. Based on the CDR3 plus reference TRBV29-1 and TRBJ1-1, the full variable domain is SAVISQKPSRDICQRGTSLTIQCQVDSQVTMMFWYRQQPGQSLTLIATANQGSEATYESGFVIDKFPISRPNLTFSTLTVSNMSPEDSSIYLCSGLQAGDTEAFFGQGTRLTVV.

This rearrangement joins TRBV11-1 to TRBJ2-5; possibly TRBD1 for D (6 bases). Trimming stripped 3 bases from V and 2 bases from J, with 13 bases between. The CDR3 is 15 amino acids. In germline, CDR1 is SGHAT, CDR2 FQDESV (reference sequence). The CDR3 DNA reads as TGTGCCAGCAGCTTTTTCGGGACACGACAAGAGACCCAGTACTTC. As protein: CASSFFGTRQETQYF.

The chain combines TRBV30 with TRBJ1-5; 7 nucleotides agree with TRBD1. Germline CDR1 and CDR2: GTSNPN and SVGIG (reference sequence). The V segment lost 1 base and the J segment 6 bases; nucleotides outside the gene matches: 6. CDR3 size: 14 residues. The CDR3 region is CAWSGPTGFQPQHF. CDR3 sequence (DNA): TGTGCCTGGAGTGGTCCGACAGGGTTTCAGCCCCAGCATTTT.

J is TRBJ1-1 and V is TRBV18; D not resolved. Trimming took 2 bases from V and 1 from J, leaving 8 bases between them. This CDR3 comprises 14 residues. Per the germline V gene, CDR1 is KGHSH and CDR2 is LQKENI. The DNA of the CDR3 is TGTGCCAGCTCACCAATCGGGCGGAACACTGAAGCTTTCTTT. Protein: CASSPIGRNTEAFF.

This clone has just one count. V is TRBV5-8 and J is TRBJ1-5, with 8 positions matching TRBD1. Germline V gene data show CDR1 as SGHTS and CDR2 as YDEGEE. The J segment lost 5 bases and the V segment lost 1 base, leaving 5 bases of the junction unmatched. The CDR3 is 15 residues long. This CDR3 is CASSLLGQGDQPQHF. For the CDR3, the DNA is TGTGCCAGCAGCTTGCTTGGACAGGGCGATCAGCCCCAGCATTTT.

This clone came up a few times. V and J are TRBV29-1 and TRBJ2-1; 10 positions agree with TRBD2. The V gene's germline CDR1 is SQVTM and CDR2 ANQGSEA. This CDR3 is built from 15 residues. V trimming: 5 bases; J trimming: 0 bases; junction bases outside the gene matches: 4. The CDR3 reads CSVYVAGGSYNEQFF. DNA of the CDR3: TGCAGCGTTTACGTAGCGGGAGGCTCCTACAATGAGCAGTTCTTC.

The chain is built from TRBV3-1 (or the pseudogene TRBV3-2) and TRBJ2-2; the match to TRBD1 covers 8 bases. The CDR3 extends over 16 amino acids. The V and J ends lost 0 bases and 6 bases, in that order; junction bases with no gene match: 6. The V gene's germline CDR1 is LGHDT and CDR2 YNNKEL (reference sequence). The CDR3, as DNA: TGTGCCAGCAGCCAAGACTGGCAGGGGGCGGCCGGGGAGCTGTTTTTT. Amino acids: CASSQDWQGAAGELFF.

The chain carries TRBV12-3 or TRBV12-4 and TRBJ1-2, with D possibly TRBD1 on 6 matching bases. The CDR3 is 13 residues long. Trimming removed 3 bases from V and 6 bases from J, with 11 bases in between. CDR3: CASSFPGADGYTF. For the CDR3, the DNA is TGTGCCAGCAGTTTCCCGGGGGCGGATGGCTACACCTTC.

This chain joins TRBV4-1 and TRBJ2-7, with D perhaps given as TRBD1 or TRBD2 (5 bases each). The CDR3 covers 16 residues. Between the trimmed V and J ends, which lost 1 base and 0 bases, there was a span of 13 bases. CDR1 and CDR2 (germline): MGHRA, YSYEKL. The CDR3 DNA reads TGCGCCAGCAGCCAAGTCGGGGCATCAAGCTCCTACGAGCAGTACTTC. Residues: CASSQVGASSSYEQYF.

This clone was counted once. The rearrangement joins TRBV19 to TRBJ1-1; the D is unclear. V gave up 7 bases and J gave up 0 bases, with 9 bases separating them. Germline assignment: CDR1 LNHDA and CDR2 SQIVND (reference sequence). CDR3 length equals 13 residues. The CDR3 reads CASIDTMNTEAFF. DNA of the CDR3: TGTGCCAGTATCGACACCATGAACACTGAAGCTTTCTTT.

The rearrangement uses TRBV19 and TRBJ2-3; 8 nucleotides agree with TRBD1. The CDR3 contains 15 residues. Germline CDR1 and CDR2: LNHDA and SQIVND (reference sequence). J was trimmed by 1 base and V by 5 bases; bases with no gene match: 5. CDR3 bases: TGTGCCAGTAGTTGGACAGGGTGGGGCACAGATACGCAGTATTTT. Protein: CASSWTGWGTDTQYF.

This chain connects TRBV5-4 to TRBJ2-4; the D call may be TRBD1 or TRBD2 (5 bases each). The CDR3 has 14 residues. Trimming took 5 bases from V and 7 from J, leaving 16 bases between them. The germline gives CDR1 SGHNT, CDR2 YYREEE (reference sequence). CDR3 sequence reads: CASSRSGRDNIQYF. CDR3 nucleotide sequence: TGTGCCAGCAGTCGGTCAGGCAGGGACAACATTCAGTACTTC.

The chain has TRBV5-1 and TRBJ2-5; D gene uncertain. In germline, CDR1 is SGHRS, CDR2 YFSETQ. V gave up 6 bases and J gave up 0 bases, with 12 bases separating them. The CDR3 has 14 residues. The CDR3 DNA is TGCGCCAGCAAAGGCCCCCAGTACCAAGAGACCCAGTACTTC. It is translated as CASKGPQYQETQYF.

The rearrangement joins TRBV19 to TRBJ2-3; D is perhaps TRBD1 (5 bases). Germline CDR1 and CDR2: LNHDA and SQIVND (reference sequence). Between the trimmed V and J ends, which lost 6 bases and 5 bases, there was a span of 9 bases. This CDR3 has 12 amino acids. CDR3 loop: CASSPGQDTQYF. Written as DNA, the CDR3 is TGTGCCAGTAGCCCTGGACAAGATACGCAGTATTTT. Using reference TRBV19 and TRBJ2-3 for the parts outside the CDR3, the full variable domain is DGGITQSPKYLFRKEGQNVTLSCEQNLNHDAMYWYRQDPGQGLRLIYYSQIVNDFQKGDIAEGYSVSREKKESFPLTVTSAQKNPTAFYLCASSPGQDTQYFGPGTRLTVL.